Listed here are 6 T cell receptor beta chains from one sample, sequenced in a study of blood T cells in healthy people across ages. The use of a sample-barcoded 5' primer and a J-beta primer mix characterized a second PCR of 7 to 11 cycles. TCRdb recomputed calls from the 5' RACE reads with MiXCR, one row per CDR3 protein. The sample has some 1.8 million distinct CDR3 sequences, roughly two fifths seen once. The sequenced sample consisted of blood. These receptors were obtained from a human donor in good health.

The DNA of the CDR3 is TGCAGCGTTGGACAGGGTGGCATCACAGATACGCAGTATTTT. This sequence encodes CSVGQGGITDTQYF. V usage is TRBV29-1 and J usage is TRBJ2-3; 7 nucleotides line up with TRBD1. The CDR3 loop spans 14 amino acids. V dropped 4 bases and J dropped 2; count of bases not matched to a gene: 6. From germline, CDR1 is SQVTM and CDR2 ANQGSEA.

A word on this clonotype: One junction end does not reproduce the germline sequence, and a read error may be involved. This sequence joins TRBV7-2 and TRBJ1-1; the match to TRBD1 covers 8 bases. The CDR3 totals 17 residues. In germline, CDR1 is SGHTA, CDR2 FQGNSA. This CDR3 is CASSLDRADRANTEAFF. The CDR3 DNA follows: TGTGCCAGCAGCTTAGATAGGGCGGACAGGGCGAACACTGAGGCTTTCTTT.

The V call is TRBV24-1, the J call TRBJ1-2; 9 nucleotides match TRBD1. The V segment lost 4 bases and the J segment 4 bases; nucleotides outside the gene matches: 6. There are 15 residues in the CDR3. Germline-derived CDR1 and CDR2 are KGHDR and SFDVKD. CDR3 in amino acids: CATSERTGVGYGYTF. The CDR3 DNA is TGTGCCACCAGTGAGCGGACAGGGGTAGGCTATGGCTACACCTTC.

The rearrangement joins TRBV4-3 to TRBJ1-2, with D unresolved. The CDR3 loop spans 15 amino acids. Germline V gene lookup returns CDR1 LGHNA and CDR2 YSLEER. V gave up 4 bases and J gave up 4 bases, with 16 bases separating them. CDR3 protein: CASSPDEGIFYGYTF. CDR3 sequence (DNA): TGCGCCAGCAGCCCTGATGAGGGCATCTTCTATGGCTACACCTTC.

This chain joins TRBV20-1 and TRBJ2-7; 8 bases are a match to TRBD1. CDR1 and CDR2 (germline): DFQATT, SNEGSKA (reference sequence). With 5 bases clipped from V and 5 bases from J, the junction kept 8 bases outside the gene matches. CDR3 length: 13 residues. The CDR3: CSAWGDRIDEQYF. CDR3 bases: TGCAGTGCTTGGGGGGACAGGATCGACGAGCAGTACTTC.

The CDR3 here is CSVELGTNSYNEQFF. In DNA, the CDR3 is TGCAGCGTTGAATTGGGGACAAACTCCTACAATGAGCAGTTCTTC. The genes are TRBV29-1 and TRBJ2-1, with D tentatively TRBD1 (6 bases). Germline V lookup: CDR1 SQVTM, CDR2 ANQGSEA. The CDR3 has 15 residues. V lost 2 bases and J 0 bases, leaving 11 bases between the germline ends.